This T cell receptor (beta chain) was captured in a study of cytomegalovirus exposure and HLA in healthy donors. Across the whole study: The early release's HLA-typed donors yielded approximately 82 million unique TCRs.

Each donor was nominally healthy when sampled (though unrecorded immune exposures were likely). This clone showed up just a few times. Germline V CDR1 and CDR2: SGHNT, YYREEE (reference sequence). V lost 0 bases, J lost 1 base, and 3 bases stayed unmatched. The CDR3 has 17 amino acids. The PCR used 60 Vbeta and 13 Jbeta primers. Here immunoSEQ multiplex PCR was the method, and the copy in TCRdb shows in-frame clones only, minus some. The data hold 90,000 to 110,000 clones, with roughly 63% observed a single time. This clonotype originated in a woman aged 65 to 85 in good health and CMV-seropositive. The sequenced sample consisted of PBMCs. V usage is TRBV5-4 and J usage is TRBJ2-3, with TRBD2 identical over 12 bases. CDR3 region: CASSLGGLAGGTDTQYF. The CDR3 DNA follows: TGTGCCAGCAGCTTGGGGGGACTAGCGGGTGGCACAGATACGCAGTATTTT.